This record concerns one T cell receptor beta chain sequence. The antigen this receptor binds is unknown. One base away there is no much larger clone; base qualities are not given. This sample was taken from a study of shared clonotypes between healthy human individuals (dated by TCRdb to 2019 to 2021). Study-level background: Two women and three men aged 18 to 49 years were included in the cohort. To estimate repertoire size and how much clonotype sharing occurs between individuals, the study deeply sequenced the blood TCR repertoires of five healthy adults. To increase sequencing depth and limit assay-specific biases, TCR repertoire library preparation and sequencing were carried out by different laboratories using diverse techniques. Per donor, three plates each were used for CD4 naive and CD4 memory, two for CD8 naive, and one for CD8 memory. Leukapheresis yielded between about 0.94 and 9 billion PBMCs per donor.

The donors were healthy, HIV-negative adults with no recently reported acute infections or vaccinations. Only Caucasian adults living in Nashville, Tennessee, USA were represented among the donors. Magnetic negative selection was used to enrich CD4+ T cells, after which naive cells were positively selected on CD45RA and the negative fraction became the memory subset. Blood was obtained by leukapheresis, after which PBMCs were separated by Ficoll-Histopaque density gradient centrifugation and cryopreserved in liquid nitrogen vapor phase. Analytical flow cytometry was used to check the purity and quantity of each magnetically sorted T cell population. Genomic DNA was isolated from every sorted fraction and measured by UV absorbance on a Nanodrop 2000c. The full study reports these points: Even with the large sequencing depth, rarefaction of the sorted-subset datasets indicated that sequencing was incomplete. Sampling was restricted to blood, and TCR repertoires in tissue are likely to differ from TCR repertoires in blood. When a handful of donors were compared, the shared fraction of clonotypes was about 5.5% for naive CD4, about 4% for naive CD8, 2% to 2.5% for memory CD4, and 0.4% for memory CD8. Naive subsets generally had larger estimated clonotype richness than memory subsets did. Because the study included a small number of donors, the genetic and exposure-history diversity represented was limited. Compared with non-shared clonotypes, the clonotypes found in all four sorted-subset donors had higher generation probabilities. Pairwise subsampling led to the expectation that sequencing depth would affect the degree of clonotype sharing among donors.

At the junction V is shortened by 8 bases and J by 1 base, with 20 bases in between. Via the germline V gene (reference sequence), CDR1 is MNHEY and CDR2 SMNVEV. The CDR3 goes from the cysteine to the phenylalanine over 16 residues. Solely the CDR3 DNA is kept, with 48 bases framed from the first base. TCR CDR3 regions were amplified from genomic DNA by multiplex PCR using the deep immunoSEQ assay. Extracted genomic DNA from each cell subset was spread evenly across all wells of several immunoSEQ 96-well plates, with each plate serving as a replicate. Each replicate PCR for sorted subsets received around 200 ng genomic DNA, equal to 30,000 or so T cell genomes. Purified libraries were quantified with a Qubit 3.0 fluorometer, sized on a Bioanalyzer 2100, and re-quantified with the KAPA Library Quantification kit. Each immunoSEQ 96-well plate was sequenced on its own single-read 150-cycle Illumina NextSeq 550 flow cell. The authors' analysis ran thus. The immunoSEQ output contained only junctional sequences without quality scores, so filtering could not match that applied to full-length reads. Sequences were annotated with PyIR, a Python wrapper for IgBLAST v1.9, using IMGT germline references to assign V/J genes and CDR3. Reads were filtered out if the reads had weak V/J assignments (E-value above 1e-6), no CDR3, stop codons, out-of-frame junctions, or ambiguous translated residues. V3J clonotypes were defined as sequences sharing an identical inferred V gene, J gene, and CDR3 amino acid sequence. Percentage overlap between repertoires was calculated by dividing the number of shared unique clonotypes by the size of the smaller repertoire. Richness of each repertoire was evaluated using RTK rarefaction, the Chao1 estimator, and Recon v2.1 estimates of unobserved clonotypes. Generation probabilities for all TCRbeta clonotypes obtained by the gDNA method from a few donors were computed using OLGA. TCRdb mirrors the immuneACCESS table, restricted to in-frame sequences. Some clones are absent from its copies; in checked studies, under half trace to an unresolved V gene, and the reason for the others is unknown. The V and J calls and clone size were taken over from that table, and D and trimming were inferred from the DNA. The table for this sample lists hundreds of thousands of clones; roughly 97% of them were counted only once. The ten largest clonotypes hold roughly 0.05% of the sample.

The TCR was taken from a woman aged 25 to 39 in good health. Sequencing used naive CD4+ T cells sorted from blood. The intended sense of this specimen's cell subset or site label: CD45RA+ positively selected. The chain is encoded by TRBV27 joined to TRBJ1-1, with TRBD1 perhaps the D gene, on 5 matching bases. The sequence in DNA is TGTGCCAGCCGCCCGTCTGGTCAGGGCGGGAACACTGAAGCTTTCTTT. It encodes CASRPSGQGGNTEAFF.